Listed below are T cell receptor beta chains from one sample, sequenced in a study of CD8 T cells in ankylosing spondylitis. TCRdb re-derived calls from the 5' RACE reads in MiXCR, one entry per CDR3 protein. The sample lists more than 500,000 distinct CDR3 sequences, approximately 5.3% occurring once. What was sequenced was blood, either unsorted or a sorted T cell fraction (not recorded which). Receptors were obtained from a male donor with ankylosing spondylitis. Both conserved end residues are part of each CDR3. D genes are given only for firm matches. Clone sizes are given selectively: once, few, many, or a class where the clone is expanded.

D gene	clone size	V gene	J gene	CDR3 protein	CDR3 DNA
NA	many	TRBV29-1	TRBJ2-1	CSAGGPPAYNEQFF	TGCAGCGCCGGGGGGCCGCCCGCCTACAATGAGCAGTTCTTC
NA	many	TRBV10-3	TRBJ2-4	CAISESVRGIQYF	TGTGCCATCAGTGAGTCGGTTAGGGGCATTCAGTACTTC
NA	NA	TRBV7-8	TRBJ2-5	CASAHLVTQYF	TGTGCCAGCGCCCATCTGGTGACCCAGTACTTC
TRBD2	many	TRBV5-1	TRBJ2-1	CASRILAGRYEQFF	TGCGCCAGCAGAATCCTAGCGGGAAGGTATGAGCAGTTCTTC
NA	few	TRBV30	TRBJ2-7	CAWSKQVYEQYF	TGTGCCTGGAGCAAACAGGTCTACGAGCAGTACTTC
NA	many	TRBV12-3/TRBV12-4	TRBJ1-2	CASSLLQTNYGYTF	TGTGCCAGCAGTTTACTCCAGACGAACTATGGCTACACCTTC
NA	many	TRBV4-3	TRBJ1-2	CASSQDRRSNYGYTF	TGCGCCAGCAGCCAAGATCGCAGATCTAACTATGGCTACACCTTC
NA	many	TRBV27	TRBJ2-4	CASTRRADF	TGTGCCAGCACCCGACGGGCCGACTTC
NA	NA	TRBV18	TRBJ1-2	CASSPTTGRNYGYTF	TGTGCCAGCTCACCAACTACAGGGAGAAACTATGGCTACACCTTC
TRBD1	many	TRBV29-1	TRBJ2-5	CSDGTGGVF	TGCAGCGACGGGACAGGGGGTGTCTTC
TRBD1	many	TRBV13	TRBJ2-7	CASSTRTGSTLEQYF	TGTGCCAGCAGCACCCGGACAGGGTCTACTCTCGAGCAGTACTTC
NA	many	TRBV28	TRBJ2-1	CASSTDYPRNEQFF	TGTGCCAGCAGTACTGACTACCCCCGCAATGAGCAGTTCTTC
NA	many	TRBV7-9	TRBJ2-5	CASRSTGNQETQYF	TGTGCCAGCAGGTCTACAGGGAACCAAGAGACCCAGTACTTC
NA	many	TRBV12-3/TRBV12-4	TRBJ2-7	CASSLGSETGEQYF	TGTGCCAGCAGTTTAGGAAGTGAGACGGGGGAGCAGTACTTC
NA	many	TRBV3-1	TRBJ1-5	CASSPGPDSHQPQHF	TGTGCCAGCAGCCCCGGGCCTGACAGTCATCAGCCCCAGCATTTT
NA	many	TRBV24-1	TRBJ1-1	CATSDSGRRTEAFF	TGTGCCACCAGTGACAGCGGGAGACGAACTGAAGCTTTCTTT
NA	many	TRBV29-1	TRBJ2-1	CSVYKASEQFF	TGCAGCGTTTATAAGGCCAGTGAGCAGTTCTTC
NA	many	TRBV12-3/TRBV12-4	TRBJ1-1	CASTLRVNTEAFF	TGTGCCAGCACCCTTCGTGTGAACACTGAAGCTTTCTTT
NA	NA	TRBV11-3	TRBJ2-7	CASSSALVTGEQYF	TGTGCCAGCAGCTCCGCCTTAGTAACGGGGGAGCAGTACTTC
NA	NA	TRBV6-2/TRBV6-3	TRBJ2-1	CASSYRPAGSSYNEQFF	TGTGCCAGCAGTTACCGTCCGGCGGGTAGCTCCTACAATGAGCAGTTCTTC
NA	many	TRBV7-8	TRBJ1-4	CASSLVLGATNEKLFF	TGTGCCAGCAGCTTAGTCTTGGGTGCAACTAATGAAAAACTGTTTTTT
NA	many	TRBV5-1	TRBJ1-1	CASSLVGGPPNTEAFF	TGCGCCAGCAGCTTGGTCGGGGGGCCTCCTAACACTGAAGCTTTCTTT
NA	many	TRBV7-9	TRBJ1-1	CASSFVFENTEAFF	TGTGCCAGCAGCTTTGTGTTCGAGAACACTGAAGCTTTCTTT
TRBD1	NA	TRBV7-2	TRBJ2-4	CASSLTPIAQGLAKNIQYF	TGTGCCAGCAGCTTAACGCCTATCGCACAGGGGCTAGCCAAAAACATTCAGTACTTC
NA	many	TRBV29-1	TRBJ1-1	CSVRRRAEAFF	TGCAGCGTCCGCAGACGCGCTGAAGCTTTCTTT
NA	few	TRBV7-8	TRBJ2-1	CASSTPRAQRYNEQFF	TGTGCCAGCAGCACGCCTCGGGCACAGAGATACAATGAGCAGTTCTTC
NA	few	TRBV28	TRBJ2-6	CASLGRGDSGANVLTF	TGTGCCTCCCTTGGGAGAGGGGACTCTGGGGCCAACGTCCTGACTTTC
NA	many	TRBV6-1	TRBJ2-7	CASSPELQGYEQYF	TGTGCCAGCAGTCCCGAACTACAGGGTTACGAGCAGTACTTC
NA	many	TRBV20-1	TRBJ2-6	CSARFSSGANVLTF	TGCAGTGCTAGGTTTAGCTCTGGGGCCAACGTCCTGACTTTC
TRBD2	NA	TRBV7-6	TRBJ2-7	CARAGGGLVCYEQYF	TGTGCCAGAGCTGGGGGAGGGCTGGTCTGCTACGAGCAGTACTTC
NA	many	TRBV29-1	TRBJ2-5	CSVDLGQWRGTQYF	TGCAGCGTTGATCTAGGCCAGTGGAGAGGGACCCAGTACTTC
TRBD1	many	TRBV4-1	TRBJ1-2	CASSQNRGYYGYTF	TGCGCCAGCAGCCAGAACAGGGGGTACTATGGCTACACCTTC
NA	NA	TRBV7-2	TRBJ1-2	CASSFDRFNYGYTF	TGTGCCAGCAGCTTTGATAGATTTAACTATGGCTACACCTTC
NA	NA	TRBV5-5	TRBJ2-5	CASSFASEETQYF	TGTGCCAGCAGCTTTGCGTCAGAAGAGACCCAGTACTTC
TRBD2	NA	TRBV28	TRBJ2-3	CASSPMRGTDTQYF	TGTGCCAGCAGTCCGATGCGGGGGACAGATACGCAGTATTTT
NA	many	TRBV5-6	TRBJ2-1	CASSLTGTDRYNEQFF	TGTGCCAGCAGCTTGACAGGAACTGACCGCTACAATGAGCAGTTCTTC
TRBD1	NA	TRBV6-1	TRBJ1-6	CASSKTGAGSPLHF	TGTGCCAGCAGCAAGACAGGGGCTGGCTCACCCCTCCACTTT
TRBD2	many	TRBV7-6	TRBJ2-3	CASSSRTSGGATQYF	TGTGCCAGCAGCTCAAGGACTAGCGGGGGAGCCACGCAGTATTTT
NA	many	TRBV7-8	TRBJ1-1	CASTWGPEPTAFF	TGTGCCAGCACCTGGGGCCCCGAACCCACAGCTTTCTTT
NA	many	TRBV7-9	TRBJ2-3	CASSLAWADTQYF	TGTGCCAGCAGCTTAGCGTGGGCAGATACGCAGTATTTT
NA	many	TRBV10-3	TRBJ2-1	CAISESPQGHEQFF	TGTGCCATCAGTGAGTCGCCGCAGGGCCATGAGCAGTTCTTC
TRBD1	few	TRBV20-1	TRBJ2-4	CCARDPRDRENENIQYF	TGCTGTGCTAGAGATCCTCGGGACAGGGAAAACGAAAACATTCAGTACTTC
TRBD1	many	TRBV5-1	TRBJ2-7	CASSGGGQGYEQYF	TGCGCCAGCAGCGGCGGGGGACAGGGTTACGAGCAGTACTTC
NA	many	TRBV20-1	TRBJ1-4	CSAIRRGNEKLFF	TGCAGTGCTATCCGCAGAGGGAACGAAAAACTGTTTTTT
NA	many	TRBV3-1	TRBJ1-2	CASSQDVEGGGYTF	TGTGCCAGCAGCCAAGATGTGGAGGGCGGGGGCTACACCTTC
NA	many	TRBV29-1	TRBJ2-1	CSVESSSYNEQFF	TGCAGCGTTGAAAGCAGCTCCTACAATGAGCAGTTCTTC
TRBD2	many	TRBV29-1	TRBJ2-2	CSVGTSGTNTGELFF	TGCAGCGTAGGGACTAGCGGGACGAACACCGGGGAGCTGTTTTTT
NA	few	TRBV28	TRBJ2-7	CASSFDYGTQSYEQYF	TGTGCCAGCAGTTTTGATTACGGGACCCAATCCTACGAGCAGTACTTC
NA	many	TRBV28	TRBJ2-7	CASGLLREQYF	TGTGCCAGCGGACTCCTCCGCGAGCAGTACTTC
NA	many	TRBV25-1	TRBJ2-7	CASRGGGYEQYF	TGTGCCAGCAGGGGTGGGGGCTACGAGCAGTACTTC
NA	many	TRBV10-3	TRBJ1-5	CAISGGNQPQHF	TGTGCCATCAGTGGAGGTAATCAGCCCCAGCATTTT
TRBD1	many	TRBV6-5	TRBJ1-1	CASSHSRTGLNTEAFF	TGTGCCAGCAGTCACTCTAGGACAGGATTGAACACTGAAGCTTTCTTT
NA	NA	TRBV15	TRBJ2-1	CATSSGLSSYNEQFF	TGTGCCACCAGCAGTGGACTAAGCTCCTACAATGAGCAGTTCTTC
TRBD2	NA	TRBV20-1	TRBJ2-3	CSARVSGGARTDTQYF	TGCAGTGCTAGAGTTAGCGGGGGGGCCCGCACAGATACGCAGTATTTT
TRBD2	many	TRBV11-1	TRBJ2-3	CASSRTSGSTDTQYF	TGTGCCAGCAGCCGGACTAGCGGGAGCACAGATACGCAGTATTTT
TRBD1	many	TRBV7-9	TRBJ1-5	CASSRGTGDQPQHF	TGTGCCAGCAGCCGGGGGACAGGGGATCAGCCCCAGCATTTT
NA	many	TRBV5-6	TRBJ2-7	CASSLARRSSYEQYF	TGTGCCAGCAGCTTGGCGCGGCGAAGCTCCTACGAGCAGTACTTC